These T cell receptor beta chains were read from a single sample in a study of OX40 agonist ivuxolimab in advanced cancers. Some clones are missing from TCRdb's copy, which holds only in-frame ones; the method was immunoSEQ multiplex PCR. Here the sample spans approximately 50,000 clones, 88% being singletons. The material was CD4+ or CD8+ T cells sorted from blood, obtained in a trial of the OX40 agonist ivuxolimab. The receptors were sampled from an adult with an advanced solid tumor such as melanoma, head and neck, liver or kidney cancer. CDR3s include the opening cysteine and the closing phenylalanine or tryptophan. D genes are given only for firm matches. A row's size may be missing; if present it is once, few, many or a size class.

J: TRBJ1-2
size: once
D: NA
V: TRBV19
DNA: TGTGCCGCCGGGGAATTCTATGGCTACACCTTC
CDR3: CAAGEFYGYTF

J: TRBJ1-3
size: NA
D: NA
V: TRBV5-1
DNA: TGCGCCAGCAGCTTGAATCAGGGGTACGGAAACACCATATATTTT
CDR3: CASSLNQGYGNTIYF

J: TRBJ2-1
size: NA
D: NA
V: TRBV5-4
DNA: TGTGCCAGCAGCTTGACGAACCGGGACAATGAGCAGTTCTTC
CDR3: CASSLTNRDNEQFF

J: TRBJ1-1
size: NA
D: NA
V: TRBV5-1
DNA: TGCGCCAGCAGCTTGGTCGGGGGAAACCGGGCTGAAGCTTTCTTT
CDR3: CASSLVGGNRAEAFF

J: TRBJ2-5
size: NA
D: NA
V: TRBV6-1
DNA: TGTGCCAGCAGGACGCAGGGGGGTCAAGAGACCCAGTACTTC
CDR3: CASRTQGGQETQYF

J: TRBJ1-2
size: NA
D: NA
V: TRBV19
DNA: TGTGCCAGTAGTATGGCAGGCAACTATGGCTACACCTTC
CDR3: CASSMAGNYGYTF

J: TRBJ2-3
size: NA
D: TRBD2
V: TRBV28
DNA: TGTGCCAGCAGTTCCCCTAGCGGGAGCCCAGATACGCAGTATTTT
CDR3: CASSSPSGSPDTQYF

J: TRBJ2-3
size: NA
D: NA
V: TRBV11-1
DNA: TGTGCCAGCAGCTTCGACGGGGATAAAGATACGCAGTATTTT
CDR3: CASSFDGDKDTQYF

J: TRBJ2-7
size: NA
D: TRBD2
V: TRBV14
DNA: TGTGCCAGCAGCCAAGATCCCACTAGCGTCGAGCAGTACTTC
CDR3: CASSQDPTSVEQYF

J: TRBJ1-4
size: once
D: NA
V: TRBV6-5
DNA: TGTGCCAGCAGTTACGTTGGATCGGGAGAAAAACTGTTTTTT
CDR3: CASSYVGSGEKLFF

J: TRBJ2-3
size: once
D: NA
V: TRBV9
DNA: TGTGCCAGCAGCGTCCTAGCGATCGACACAGATACGCAGTATTTT
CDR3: CASSVLAIDTDTQYF

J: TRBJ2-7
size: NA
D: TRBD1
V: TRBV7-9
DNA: TGTGCCAGCAGCGAGTACAGGGGGCATCTCCAGTACTTC
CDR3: CASSEYRGHLQYF

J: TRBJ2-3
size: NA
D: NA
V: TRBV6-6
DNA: TGTGCCAGCAGGAGGCAGGGGAGCACAGATACGCAGTATTTT
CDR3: CASRRQGSTDTQYF

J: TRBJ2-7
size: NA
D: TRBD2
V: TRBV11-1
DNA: TGTGCCAGCAGCTTAGCTGTTTGGGACTACTCCTACGAGCAGTACTTC
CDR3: CASSLAVWDYSYEQYF

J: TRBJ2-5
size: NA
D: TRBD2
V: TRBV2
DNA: TGTGCCAGCAGTCGGTCGACGGGAGGGCAAGAGACCCAGTACTTC
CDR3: CASSRSTGGQETQYF

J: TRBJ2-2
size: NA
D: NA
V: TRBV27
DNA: TGTGCCAGCAGCCCCCCCTCCCGTGCCGGGGAGCTGTTTTTT
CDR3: CASSPPSRAGELFF

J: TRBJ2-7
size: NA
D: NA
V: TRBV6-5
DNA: TGTGCCAGCAGTTACTCCTCGACAGTTATCGAGCAGTACTTC
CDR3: CASSYSSTVIEQYF

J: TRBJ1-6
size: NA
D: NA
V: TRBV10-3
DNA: TGTGCCATCAGTGACCCCGGGGATAACAATTCACCCCTCCACTTT
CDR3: CAISDPGDNNSPLHF

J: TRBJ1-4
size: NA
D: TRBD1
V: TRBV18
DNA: TGTGCCAGCTCACGTCTGGGACAGGGGGAAGAAAAACTGTTTTTT
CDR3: CASSRLGQGEEKLFF

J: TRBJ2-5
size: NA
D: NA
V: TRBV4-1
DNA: TGCGCCAGCAGCCAACATCCGGTGGCGGGGGAGACCCAGTACTTC
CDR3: CASSQHPVAGETQYF

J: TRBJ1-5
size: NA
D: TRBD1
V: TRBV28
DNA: TGTGCCAGCAGTACCCGGGACAGGGGGACGCAGCCCCAGCATTTT
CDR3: CASSTRDRGTQPQHF

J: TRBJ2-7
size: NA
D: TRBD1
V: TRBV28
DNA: TGTGCCAGCAGTTTAACCCCGGACAGGGCGTACGAGCAGTACTTC
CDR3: CASSLTPDRAYEQYF

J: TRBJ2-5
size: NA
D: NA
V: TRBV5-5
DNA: TGTGCCAGCAGCGGGGGACCGGGTGGAGAAGAGACCCAGTACTTC
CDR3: CASSGGPGGEETQYF

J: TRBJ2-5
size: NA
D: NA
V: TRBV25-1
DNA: TGTGCCAGCAGTGATGCTGTTTTACAAGAGACCCAGTACTTC
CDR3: CASSDAVLQETQYF

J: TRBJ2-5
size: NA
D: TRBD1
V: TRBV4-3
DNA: TGCGCCAGCAGCCAAGATCTTGGAGGACAGGGGCGAGAGACCCAGTACTTC
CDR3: CASSQDLGGQGRETQYF

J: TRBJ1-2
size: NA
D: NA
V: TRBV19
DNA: TGTGCCAGTAGCGCGAGGGGAGGCTACACCTTC
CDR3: CASSARGGYTF

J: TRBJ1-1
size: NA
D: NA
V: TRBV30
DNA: TGTGCCTGGAGCGCTATCGGTGGCAGTGAAGCTTTCTTT
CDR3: CAWSAIGGSEAFF

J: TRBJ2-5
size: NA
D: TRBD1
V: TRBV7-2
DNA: TGTGCCAGCAGCTCGATCCCGGGACAGGGGGCGGCAGAGACCCAGTACTTC
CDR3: CASSSIPGQGAAETQYF

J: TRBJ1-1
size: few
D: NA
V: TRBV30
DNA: TGTGCCTGGAGTTCGGACAGTGGGACTGAAGCTTTCTTT
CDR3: CAWSSDSGTEAFF

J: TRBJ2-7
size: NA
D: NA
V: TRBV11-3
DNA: TGTGCCAGCAGCCCCGGACAGTCCTCCTACGAGCAGTACTTC
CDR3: CASSPGQSSYEQYF

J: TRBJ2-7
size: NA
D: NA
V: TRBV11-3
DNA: TGTGCCAGCAGCTCCGAATGGGGGAACGAGCAGTACTTC
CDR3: CASSSEWGNEQYF

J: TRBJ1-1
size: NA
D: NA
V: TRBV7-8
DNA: TGTGCCAGCAGCTCGGACAGGAACACTGAAGCTTTCTTT
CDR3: CASSSDRNTEAFF

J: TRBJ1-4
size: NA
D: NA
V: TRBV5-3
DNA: TGTGCCAGAAGCAAGGACAGAAATGAAAAACTGTTTTTT
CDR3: CARSKDRNEKLFF

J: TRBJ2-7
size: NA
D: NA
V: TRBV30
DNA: TGTGCCTGGAGTGCCCGGGGTCAGGGGACCTACGAGCAGTACTTC
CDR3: CAWSARGQGTYEQYF

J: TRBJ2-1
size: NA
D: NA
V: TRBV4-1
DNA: TGCGCCAGCGAGTGGGGCTCCGGCTCCTACAATGAGCAGTTCTTC
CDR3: CASEWGSGSYNEQFF

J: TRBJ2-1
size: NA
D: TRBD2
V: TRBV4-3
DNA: TGCGCCAGCAGCCGCCGACTAGCGGGAGAGCTCAATGAGCAGTTCTTC
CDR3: CASSRRLAGELNEQFF

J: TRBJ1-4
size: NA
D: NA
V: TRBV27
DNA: TGTGCCAGCAGTTTATCGTGGGGGATGAGTGAAAAACTGTTTTTT
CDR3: CASSLSWGMSEKLFF

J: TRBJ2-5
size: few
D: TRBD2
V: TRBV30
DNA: TGTGCCTGGGTTGGACTAGCAGGGTCTGAGACCCAGTACTTC
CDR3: CAWVGLAGSETQYF

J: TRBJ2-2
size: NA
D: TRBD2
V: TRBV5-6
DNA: TGTGCCAGCAGCTCCCGGGGACTAGCGGGAGATGTGAACACCGGGGAGCTGTTTTTT
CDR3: CASSSRGLAGDVNTGELFF

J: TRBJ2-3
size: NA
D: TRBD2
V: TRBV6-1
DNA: TGTGCCAGGGGCGGGAGGGGCACAGATACGCAGTATTTT
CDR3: CARGGRGTDTQYF

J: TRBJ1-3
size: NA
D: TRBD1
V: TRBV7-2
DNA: TGTGCCAGCAGCTTCAATGCAGGGGGCGCGGGTATAGGAAACACCATATATTTT
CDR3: CASSFNAGGAGIGNTIYF

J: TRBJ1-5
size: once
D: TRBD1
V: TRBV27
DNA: TGTGCCAGCAGTTTATACAGGGGAAATCAGCCCCAGCATTTT
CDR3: CASSLYRGNQPQHF

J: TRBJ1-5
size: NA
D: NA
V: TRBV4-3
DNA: TGCGCCAGCAGCCAAGCGGAGGGGAGCAATCAGCCCCAGCATTTT
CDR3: CASSQAEGSNQPQHF

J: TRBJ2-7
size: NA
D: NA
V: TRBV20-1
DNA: TGCAGTGTGCAGGGAGGCCACGAGCAGTACTTC
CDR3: CSVQGGHEQYF

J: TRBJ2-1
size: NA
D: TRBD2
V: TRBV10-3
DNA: TGTGCCATCAGTGAGTCAGTGACTAGCGGAGACAATGAGCAGTTCTTC
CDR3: CAISESVTSGDNEQFF

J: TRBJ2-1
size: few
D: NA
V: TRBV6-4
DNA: TGTGCCAGCAGTGGCCTAAGTGATGAGCAGTTCTTC
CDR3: CASSGLSDEQFF

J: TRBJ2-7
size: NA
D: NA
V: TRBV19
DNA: TGTGCCAGTAGTATCACCACCGCGGTCTCCTACGAGCAGTACTTC
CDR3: CASSITTAVSYEQYF

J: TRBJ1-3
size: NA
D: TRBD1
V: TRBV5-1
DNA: TGCGCCAGCAGCATAAGTCCAGGGGGCACGGGAAACACCATATATTTT
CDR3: CASSISPGGTGNTIYF

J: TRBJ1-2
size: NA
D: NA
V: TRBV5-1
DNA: TGCGCCAGCAGCTTGGCGATACTGGGGTATGGCTACACCTTC
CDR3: CASSLAILGYGYTF

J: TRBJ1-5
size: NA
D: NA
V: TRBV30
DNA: TGTGCCTGGAGTGGCGTTGCAGGAAAAGTTTTGCCCCAGCATTTT
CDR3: CAWSGVAGKVLPQHF

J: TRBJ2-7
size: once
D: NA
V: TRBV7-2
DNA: TGTGCCAGCAGCTTTTTGGGGAGGCCTTACGAGCAGTACTTC
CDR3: CASSFLGRPYEQYF

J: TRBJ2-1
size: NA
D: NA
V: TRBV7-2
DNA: TGTGCCAGCAGCTTAGGAGGGGCGGTGTTCTACAATGAGCAGTTCTTC
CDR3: CASSLGGAVFYNEQFF

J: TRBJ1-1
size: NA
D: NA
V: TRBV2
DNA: TGTGCCAGCAGTGTAGAGGGGAACACTGAAGCTTTCTTT
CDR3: CASSVEGNTEAFF

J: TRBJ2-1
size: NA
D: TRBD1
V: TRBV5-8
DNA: TGTGCCTCGCGCCCCGCCCCTGGACAGGGAGCAATAGGTGAGCAGTTCTTC
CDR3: CASRPAPGQGAIGEQFF